The clone carrying this T cell receptor beta chain showed up many times. Preparation of the TCRbeta library involved a method that used unique molecular identifiers. TCRdb reprocessed the PCR reads via MiXCR and lists one record per CDR3 protein. The sample records around 240,000 distinct CDR3 sequences, approximately 9.9% being singletons. The sample is drawn from a study of T-cell reconstitution after alpha-beta-depleted transplantation in children. The CDR3 runs 15 residues. Looked up from germline, CDR1 is SGHTA and CDR2 is FQGNSA. Trimming removed 0 bases at V and 4 bases at J, with 12 bases between.

The TCR comes from a human donor who donated a stem cell graft to a child with SCID. The rearrangement links TRBV7-2 to TRBJ1-2; TRBD1 is a possible D gene (5 bases). The sequencing used PBMCs from the stem cell graft donor, collected from the stem cell graft. The chain's CDR3 is CASSLAGAASYGYTF. CDR3 DNA sequence: TGTGCCAGCAGCTTAGCCGGGGCGGCGTCCTATGGCTACACCTTC.